This TCR beta chain was obtained from a study of OX40 agonist ivuxolimab in advanced cancers. As for the study in general: Across the patients, intravenous ivuxolimab was delivered every 2 weeks at 0.01 to 10 mg/kg. Overall study findings and caveats: At 0.1 to 3.0 mg/kg and by week 6, CD4+ and CD8+ T cells in the blood had expanded clonally. Relative to CD4+, CD8+ T cells held more expanded clones on average.

This table comes from immunoSEQ multiplex PCR, and its TCRdb copy is limited to in-frame clones, with some not included. This table holds 40,000 to 50,000 clones, approximately 90% found once. The CDR3 extends over 14 amino acids. V lost 0 bases, J lost 2 bases, and 9 bases lay in between. The germline CDR1 and CDR2 sequences are SGHKS and YYEKEE (reference sequence). Regarding this clone: Its antigen is not known.

Sampling of blood occurred at baseline, cycle 4 day 1, and cycle 7 day 1. This receptor was obtained from an adult with an advanced solid tumor such as melanoma, head and neck, liver or kidney cancer. The genes are TRBV5-5 and TRBJ2-7; D not certain. The sequencing here drew on CD4+ or CD8+ T cells sorted from blood, taken in a trial of the OX40 agonist ivuxolimab. The CDR3 loop reads CASSLVMVTYEQYF. CDR3 DNA: TGTGCCAGCAGCTTGGTGATGGTTACCTACGAGCAGTACTTC.